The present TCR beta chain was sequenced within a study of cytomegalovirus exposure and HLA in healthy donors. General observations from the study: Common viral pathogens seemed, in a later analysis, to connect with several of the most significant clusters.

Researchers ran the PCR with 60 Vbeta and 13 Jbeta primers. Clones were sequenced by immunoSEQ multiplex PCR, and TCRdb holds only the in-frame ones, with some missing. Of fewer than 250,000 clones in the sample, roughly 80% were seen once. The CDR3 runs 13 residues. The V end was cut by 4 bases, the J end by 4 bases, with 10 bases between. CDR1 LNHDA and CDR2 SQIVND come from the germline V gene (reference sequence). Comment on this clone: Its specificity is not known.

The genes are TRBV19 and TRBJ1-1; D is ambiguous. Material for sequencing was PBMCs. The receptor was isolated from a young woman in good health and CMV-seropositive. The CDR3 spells CASSNPRGTEAFF. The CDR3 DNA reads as TGTGCCAGTAGTAACCCCCGGGGCACTGAAGCTTTCTTT.